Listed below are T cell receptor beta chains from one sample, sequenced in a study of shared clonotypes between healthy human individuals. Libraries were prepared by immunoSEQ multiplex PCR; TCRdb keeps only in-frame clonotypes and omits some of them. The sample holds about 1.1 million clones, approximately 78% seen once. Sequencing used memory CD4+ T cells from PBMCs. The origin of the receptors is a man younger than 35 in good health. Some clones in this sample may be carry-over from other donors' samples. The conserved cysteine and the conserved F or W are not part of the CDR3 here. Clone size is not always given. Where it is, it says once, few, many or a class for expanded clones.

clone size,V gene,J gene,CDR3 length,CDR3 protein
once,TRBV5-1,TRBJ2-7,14,ASSPGDSRGAYEQY
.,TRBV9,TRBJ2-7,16,ASSEGGLAGGYSDEQY
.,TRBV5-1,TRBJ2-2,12,ASRASSGTGELF
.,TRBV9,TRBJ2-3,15,ASSVVASGSGGDTQY
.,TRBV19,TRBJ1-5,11,ASSIGDEGSQH
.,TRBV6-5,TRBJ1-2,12,ASSSWDRGGGYT
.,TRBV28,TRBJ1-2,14,ASSPVQGAGDYGYT
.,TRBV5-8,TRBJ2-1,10,ASSLAGTGWF
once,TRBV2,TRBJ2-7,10,ATNRQTHEQY
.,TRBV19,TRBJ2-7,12,ASSKIQGAGEQY
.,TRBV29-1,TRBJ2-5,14,SVNTGLAVNQETQY
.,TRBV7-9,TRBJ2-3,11,STEEGSTDTQY
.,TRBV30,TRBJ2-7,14,AWSEGHREGPYEQY
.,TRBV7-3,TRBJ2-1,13,ASSWTSGRANEQF
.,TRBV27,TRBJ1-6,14,ASSLQALNENSPLH
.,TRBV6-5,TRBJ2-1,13,ASKTSGTPPSEQF
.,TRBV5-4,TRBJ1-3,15,ASSLRTASRSGNTIY
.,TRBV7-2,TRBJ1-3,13,ASSLGGHSGNTIY
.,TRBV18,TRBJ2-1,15,ASSPERASGTYNEQF
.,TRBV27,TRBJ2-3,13,ASSSGQGWTDTQY
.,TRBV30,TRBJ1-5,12,AWSQGFGNQPQH
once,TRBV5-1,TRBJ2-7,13,ASSSGLADYYEQY
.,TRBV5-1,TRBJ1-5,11,ASSLMPDQPQH
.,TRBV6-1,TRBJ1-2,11,ASSELRQEGYT
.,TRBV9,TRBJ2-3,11,ASSSGPPDTQY
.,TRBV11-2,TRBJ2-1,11,ASSRTQYNEQF
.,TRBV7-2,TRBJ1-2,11,ASSPWGSNGYT
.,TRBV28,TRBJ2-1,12,AGNDGGRYNEQF
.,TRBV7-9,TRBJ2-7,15,ASSGTLSGSSPYEQY
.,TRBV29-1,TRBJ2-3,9,SVGYSNTQY
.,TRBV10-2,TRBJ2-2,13,ASSPGGAGAGELF
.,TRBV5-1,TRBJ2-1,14,ASSTAPGLAVSVQF
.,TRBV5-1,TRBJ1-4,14,ASSLEPESINEKLF
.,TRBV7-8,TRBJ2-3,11,ASSLDRGDTQY
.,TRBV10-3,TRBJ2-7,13,AIHSTSAASYEQY
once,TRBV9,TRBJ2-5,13,ASSVGLAGAETQY
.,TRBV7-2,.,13,ASSLTGLGTYEQY